What follows is one TCR beta chain and its context. The record originates from a study of blood T cell repertoires in COVID-19. Overall study context: From T cells, B-cell-depleted T cells, or PBMCs came the material, which was cDNA or gDNA.

This study enrolled people aged about 18 to 95 from about 24 US geographic areas. The CDR3 spans 13 residues. Between the trimmed V and J ends, which lost 7 bases and 4 bases, there was a span of 16 bases. Germline assignment: CDR1 SQVTM and CDR2 ANQGSEA. Data came from immunoSEQ multiplex PCR; TCRdb stores just in-frame clones and leaves some out. The sample holds fewer than 350,000 clones; 88% are singletons and the top ten take just over 1%. The TCR comes from a woman aged 30 to 39 who had been exposed to COVID-19. This rearrangement joins TRBV29-1 to TRBJ1-2; perhaps TRBD1 as D (5 bases). Sequencing was performed on PBMCs or T cells enriched from blood (not recorded which). For the CDR3, the DNA is TGCAGCGCCAGACCCCAGGGTAGCTATGGCTACACCTTC. Protein sequence: CSARPQGSYGYTF.